This TCR beta chain was recovered during a study of blood T cell repertoires in COVID-19 (dated by TCRdb to about 2020). In the study overall: Samples covering the acute and convalescent phases of COVID-19 were provided by collaborators in the United States, Italy and Spain. The samples were drawn from the first 160 participants of the ongoing ImmuneRACE study and from some 1,300 subjects provided by 6 global collaborators. The sample metadata nearly always contained a de-identified subject ID, COVID-19 status, age in years and sex. A freely available public database, intended as a resource for researchers studying the immune response to SARS-CoV-2, is where the repertoires were released. The prospective study material was composed of cDNA or gDNA derived from T cells, B-cell-depleted T cells, or PBMCs. The dataset comprised deeply sampled blood TCRbeta repertoires from subjects exposed to, actively infected with, or recovered from COVID-19. Where HLA class I and class II types were available, the types were taken from metadata supplied by the sample provider, not from assay-based typing.

Whole blood was collected in K2EDTA tubes by collaborating institutions according to the institutions' own protocols. Collaborator samples were shipped for TCRbeta analysis as frozen whole blood, isolated PBMCs, or DNA extracted from either sample type. Overall study results and their limits: How much clinical and demographic metadata was included differed by source and by participant, and the metadata was provided uncurated.

V trim: 7 bases; J trim: 7 bases; unmatched bases: 9. The CDR3 spans 14 residues, from the cysteine through the phenylalanine. The read is trimmed to its CDR3 DNA, 42 bases read in frame from base 1. The germline V gene yields MDHEN for CDR1 and SYDVKM for CDR2. Turning to this clone: No antigen is known for it. Base qualities are not at hand, and no much larger clone is one base apart.

TCRbeta CDR3 regions were amplified from genomic DNA by means of the immunoSEQ Assay, a bias-controlled multiplex PCR. The study's processing was this. Nucleated cell counts per sample were estimated from amplification of reference gene primers within the assay. To quantify the absolute abundance of each unique TCRbeta CDR3 rearrangement, sequence reads were collapsed and filtered. For each sample, productive Simpson clonality was calculated by taking the square root of Simpson's diversity index across productive rearrangements. Not all clones reach the TCRdb copy of this immuneACCESS table, which keeps in-frame sequences only. Checked studies attribute under half of the gap to unresolved V genes and leave the rest unexplained. The DNA gave D and trimming, while V, J and clone size come from that table. For this sample the table gives under 80,000 clones, of which about 82% were detected only once. The leading ten clones occupy more than 4.5% of the sample.

The sequencing input was peripheral blood. The source of this sequence is an elderly woman with active or convalescent COVID-19. In this chain, TRBV28 is recombined with TRBJ1-4, and TRBD1 matches 7 of the central bases. The DNA sequence is TGTGCCAGCACCCGACAGGGTGAGATTGAAAAACTGTTTTTT. Its protein reads: CASTRQGEIEKLFF.